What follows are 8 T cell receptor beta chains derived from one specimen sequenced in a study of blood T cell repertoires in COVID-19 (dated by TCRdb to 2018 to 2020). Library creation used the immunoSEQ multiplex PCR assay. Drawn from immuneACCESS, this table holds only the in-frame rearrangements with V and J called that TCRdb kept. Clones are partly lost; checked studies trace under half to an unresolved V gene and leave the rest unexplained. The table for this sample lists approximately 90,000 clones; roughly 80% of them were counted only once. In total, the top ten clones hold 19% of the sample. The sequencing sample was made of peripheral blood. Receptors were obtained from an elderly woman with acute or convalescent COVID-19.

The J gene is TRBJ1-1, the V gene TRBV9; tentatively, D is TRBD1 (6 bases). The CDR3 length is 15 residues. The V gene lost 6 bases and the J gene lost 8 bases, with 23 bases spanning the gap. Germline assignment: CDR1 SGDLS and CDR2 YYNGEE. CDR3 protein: CASTRGGQYPMEAFF. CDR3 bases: TGTGCCAGCACGCGGGGGGGGCAATACCCCATGGAAGCTTTCTTT.

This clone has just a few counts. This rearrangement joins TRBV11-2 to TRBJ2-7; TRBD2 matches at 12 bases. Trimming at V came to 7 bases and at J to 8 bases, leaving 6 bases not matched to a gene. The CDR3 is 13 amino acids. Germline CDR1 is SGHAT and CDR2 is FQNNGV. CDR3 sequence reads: CASTWTSGVKQYF. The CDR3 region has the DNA TGTGCCAGCACATGGACTAGCGGGGTAAAGCAGTACTTC.

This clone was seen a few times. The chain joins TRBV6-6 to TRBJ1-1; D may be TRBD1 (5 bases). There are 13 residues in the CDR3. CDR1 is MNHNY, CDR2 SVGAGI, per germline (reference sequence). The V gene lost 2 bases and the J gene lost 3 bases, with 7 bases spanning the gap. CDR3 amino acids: CASSYQGYTEAFF. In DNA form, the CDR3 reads TGTGCCAGCAGTTACCAGGGATACACTGAAGCTTTCTTT.

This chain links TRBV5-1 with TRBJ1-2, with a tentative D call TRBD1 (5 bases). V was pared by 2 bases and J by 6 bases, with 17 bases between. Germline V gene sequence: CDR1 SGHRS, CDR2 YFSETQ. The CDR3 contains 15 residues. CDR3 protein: CASSFFYGGDDGYTF. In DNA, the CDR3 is TGCGCCAGCAGCTTTTTCTACGGGGGAGATGATGGCTACACCTTC.

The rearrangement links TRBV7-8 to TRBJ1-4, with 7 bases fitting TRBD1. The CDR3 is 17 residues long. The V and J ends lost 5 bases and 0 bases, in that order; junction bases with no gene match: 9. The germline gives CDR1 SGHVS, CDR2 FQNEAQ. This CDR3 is CASSHGQVPATNEKLFF. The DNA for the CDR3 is TGTGCCAGCAGCCATGGACAGGTCCCTGCAACTAATGAAAAACTGTTTTTT.

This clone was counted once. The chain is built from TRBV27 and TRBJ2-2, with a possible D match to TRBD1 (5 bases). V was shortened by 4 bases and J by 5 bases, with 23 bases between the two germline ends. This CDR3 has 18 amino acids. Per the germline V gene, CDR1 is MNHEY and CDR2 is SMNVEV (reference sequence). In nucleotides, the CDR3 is TGTGCCAGCAGTTCCAAAGCCCGGACAAGCTGGGTGACCGGGGAGCTGTTTTTT. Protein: CASSSKARTSWVTGELFF.

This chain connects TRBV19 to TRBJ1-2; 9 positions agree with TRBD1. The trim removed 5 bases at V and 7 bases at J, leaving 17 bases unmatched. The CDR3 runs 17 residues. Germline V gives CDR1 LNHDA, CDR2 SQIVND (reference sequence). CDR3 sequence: CASSPPGQGLLLRGYTF. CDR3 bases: TGTGCCAGTAGTCCTCCCGGACAGGGGCTTTTACTACGTGGCTACACCTTC.

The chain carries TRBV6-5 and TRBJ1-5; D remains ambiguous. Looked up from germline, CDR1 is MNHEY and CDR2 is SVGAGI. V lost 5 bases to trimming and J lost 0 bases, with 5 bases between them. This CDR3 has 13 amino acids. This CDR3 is CASSPFSNQPQHF. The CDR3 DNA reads TGTGCCAGCAGTCCTTTTAGCAATCAGCCCCAGCATTTT.